This TCR beta chain originates from a study of T cell clonotyping in hematopoietic cell transplantation. Study overall: Cytoreduction preceded collection of pretransplant recipient samples. General study findings and limits: Graft donor and pretransplant recipient Inverse Simpson Index values predicted broader posttransplant TCR diversity.

The CDR3 has 14 residues. Trimming took 5 bases from V and 0 from J, leaving 9 bases between them. CDR1 and CDR2 from the germline V gene are SGHDT and YYEEEE. Concerning this clone: What it binds is not known.

Indicated time point: recipient sample about 28 days before transplant, after cytoreduction. Sequencing was performed with immunoSEQ multiplex PCR; in TCRdb, only in-frame clones are kept and a portion is missing. The profile covers about 36,000 clones, with roughly 94% appearing a single time and 1.5% to 2% taken by the ten largest. The chain employs TRBV5-6 and TRBJ1-5; D ambiguous. This receptor was identified in a man aged 35-49 years with chronic myeloid leukemia. Some clones in this sample may be carry-over from other donors' samples. Sequencing was performed on peripheral blood mononuclear cells, taken before stem cell transplant. The CDR3 coding sequence is TGTGCCAGCAGTACGCAGCTTAGCAATCAGCCCCAGCATTTT. It yields the protein CASSTQLSNQPQHF.